The 27 T cell receptor beta chains below come from one sample, sequenced in a study of vaccination and CD4 T cells after COVID-19. Antigen specificity for these receptors is unknown. Treatment specified: roughly ten-day PBMC culture with coronavirus spike peptide pools or control peptides (ViraFEST assay). Sequencing of cultured CD4+ T cell DNA used the Oncomine TCR Beta short-read assay. TCRdb reprocessed the PCR reads via MiXCR and lists one record per CDR3 protein. Counted here are 20,000 to 30,000 distinct CDR3 sequences, roughly two thirds occurring once; the ten biggest clones make up less than 25%. The starting material was CD4+ T cells from blood, cultured in vitro, obtained after SARS-CoV-2 vaccination. Source of these receptors: a human donor who received a COVID-19 vaccine.

A few counts support this clonotype. The chain carries TRBV20-1 and TRBJ2-1; TRBD2 matches 8 bases. This CDR3 region has 15 residues. The V gene's germline CDR1 is DFQATT and CDR2 SNEGSKA (reference sequence). The V segment lost 6 bases and the J segment 0 bases; nucleotides outside the gene matches: 7. The CDR3 spells CSAPSGGASYNEQFF. In DNA form, the CDR3 reads TGCAGTGCGCCCTCCGGGGGGGCCTCCTACAATGAGCAGTTCTTC.

This chain uses TRBV6-5 with TRBJ2-5; 8 nucleotides agree with TRBD1. The V and J ends lost 2 bases and 5 bases, in that order; junction bases with no gene match: 7. Germline V lookup: CDR1 MNHEY, CDR2 SVGAGI. The CDR3 consists of 15 residues. The CDR3 is CASSYAGGKSETQYF. In DNA form, the CDR3 reads TGTGCCAGCAGTTACGCAGGGGGCAAATCGGAGACCCAGTACTTC.

The chain carries TRBV24-1 and TRBJ2-3; D is unresolved. V lost 3 bases to trimming and J lost 4 bases, with 13 bases between them. The CDR3 has 15 amino acids. CDR1 and CDR2 (germline): KGHDR, SFDVKD. CDR3 in amino acids: CATSDPGPSADTQYF. The CDR3 bases are TGTGCCACCAGTGATCCGGGCCCCTCCGCAGATACGCAGTATTTT.

The chain carries TRBV20-1 and TRBJ1-1; TRBD1 agrees at 7 bases. This CDR3 has 14 residues. The ends lost 0 bases at V and 2 bases at J; junction bases unmatched: 3. Germline V gene sequence: CDR1 DFQATT, CDR2 SNEGSKA (reference sequence). The CDR3 DNA sequence: TGCAGTGCTAGAGATCAGGGGGGAAACACTGAAGCTTTCTTT. Translating gives CSARDQGGNTEAFF.

This chain uses TRBV20-1 with TRBJ2-3, with 7 bases aligning to TRBD2. This CDR3 is built from 16 residues. V lost 5 bases, J lost 2 bases, and 13 bases stayed unmatched. The germline CDR1 and CDR2 sequences are DFQATT and SNEGSKA (reference sequence). The CDR3 nucleotides read TGCAGTGCTCCGCGGACTAGAACGACGGCCACAGATACGCAGTATTTT. The encoded protein is CSAPRTRTTATDTQYF.

There are a few counts of this clonotype. The rearrangement uses TRBV12-3 or TRBV12-4 and TRBJ1-2; D might be TRBD1 (6 bases). The V end was cut by 2 bases, the J end by 8 bases, with 12 bases between. CDR3 length equals 13 residues. For the CDR3, the DNA is TGTGCCAGCAGTTTAATGGCAGGGGAGGGCTACACCTTC. Amino acids: CASSLMAGEGYTF.

The V gene is TRBV19, the J gene TRBJ1-2; D is ambiguous. Deletions cut 3 bases from V and 7 bases from J, with 3 bases between. The CDR3 runs to 10 residues. Germline V gene sequence: CDR1 LNHDA, CDR2 SQIVND (reference sequence). CDR3 DNA sequence: TGTGCCAGTAGTATCTTTGGCTACACCTTC. Amino acids: CASSIFGYTF.

The J gene is TRBJ1-1, the V gene TRBV11-3; D unresolved. The CDR3 has 13 amino acids. V lost 0 bases and J lost 0, with 2 bases in between. The V gene's germline CDR1 is SGHNT and CDR2 YENEEA. CDR3 protein: CASSLEVNTEAFF. The CDR3 bases are TGTGCCAGCAGCTTAGAGGTGAACACTGAAGCTTTCTTT.

The V call is TRBV2, the J call TRBJ2-3; D remains unclear. Trimming cost V 11 bases and J 4 bases, with 19 bases left between them. The CDR3 contains 14 residues. Germline lookup yields CDR1 SNHLY and CDR2 FYNNEI. The CDR3 sequence: CAGKGNPAADTQYF. The CDR3 DNA sequence: TGTGCCGGGAAGGGCAACCCGGCGGCAGATACGCAGTATTTT.

The chain combines TRBV21-1 with TRBJ2-3; the listed D gene, TRBD2, was not tested against the DNA. TRBV21-1 is designated a pseudogene. The CDR3 loop spans 18 amino acids. The CDR3 is CASPSPSGGQRGTDTQYF. CDR3 nucleotides: TGTGCCAGCCCCAGCCCTAGCGGGGGGCAACGGGGCACAGATACGCAGTATTTT.

The rearrangement joins TRBV10-3 to TRBJ1-1, with 7 bases that match TRBD1. Trimming at V came to 3 bases and at J to 7 bases, leaving 11 bases not matched to a gene. Germline CDR1 and CDR2: ENHRY and SYGVKD. The CDR3 contains 15 residues. CDR3 protein: CAISDSGGSLGEAFF. The CDR3 nucleotides read TGTGCCATCAGTGATTCAGGGGGATCTCTAGGTGAAGCTTTCTTT.

V gene TRBV19 combines with J gene TRBJ2-7; 8 nucleotides match TRBD1. V was clipped by 6 bases and J by 1 base; unmatched bases: 8. The germline V gene encodes CDR1 LNHDA and CDR2 SQIVND (reference sequence). CDR3 length: 15 residues. The CDR3 protein is CASRDLGQGSYEQYF. In DNA, the CDR3 is TGTGCCAGTAGAGACCTAGGACAGGGTTCCTACGAGCAGTACTTC.

This clonotype showed up just a few times. This chain connects TRBV7-8 to TRBJ1-5; the D is unclear. In germline, CDR1 is SGHVS, CDR2 FQNEAQ. Trimming removed 0 bases at V and 8 bases at J, with 5 bases between. The CDR3 runs 12 residues. The CDR3, as DNA: TGTGCCAGCAGCTTAGCCCGAAAGCCCCAGCATTTT. It encodes CASSLARKPQHF.

The chain combines TRBV5-3 with TRBJ2-4, with 8 nucleotides matching TRBD1. TRBV5-3 qualifies as an ORF whose function is uncertain. J lost 6 bases, V lost 8 bases, and 13 bases had no gene match. This CDR3 region has 15 residues. The DNA for the CDR3 is TGTGCCAGCAGCCGGGACAGGTTGGTTAGAAACATTCAGTACTTC. Its protein is CASSRDRLVRNIQYF.

A few counts support this clonotype. Relative to the germline gene, one junction end is altered; a read error may explain this. The V gene is TRBV6-1, the J gene TRBJ1-5; D might be TRBD1 (6 bases). This CDR3 has 15 amino acids. Germline V gene data show CDR1 as MNHNS and CDR2 as SASEGT. Written as DNA, the CDR3 is TGTGCCAGCAGCGAAGGGGGAGGGGAGGGCCAGCCCCAGCATTTT. Amino acids: CASSEGGGEGQPQHF.

There are a few counts of this clonotype. V is TRBV10-3 and J is TRBJ1-2, with D unresolved. Germline V CDR1 and CDR2: ENHRY, SYGVKD. The CDR3 consists of 15 residues. The V gene lost 3 bases and the J gene lost 5 bases, with 16 bases spanning the gap. CDR3 region: CAISDGVGIRYGYTF. In nucleotides, the CDR3 is TGTGCCATCAGTGATGGTGTCGGGATCCGGTATGGCTACACCTTC.

V and J are TRBV27 and TRBJ1-6; 7 nucleotides line up with TRBD1. Germline CDR1 and CDR2: MNHEY and SMNVEV (reference sequence). The CDR3 length is 13 residues. The trim removed 1 base at V and 10 bases at J, leaving 1 base unmatched. The CDR3 sequence is CASSLYRGSPLHF. Written as DNA, the CDR3 is TGTGCCAGCAGTTTATACAGGGGATCACCCCTCCACTTT.

This clonotype has just a few counts. The gene calls are TRBV5-5 and TRBJ2-3; D unclear. The germline V gene encodes CDR1 SGHKS and CDR2 YYEKEE (reference sequence). V dropped 2 bases and J dropped 0 bases, with 7 bases sitting between them. This CDR3 has 14 residues. The CDR3 loop is CASSLGRSTDTQYF. CDR3 nucleotides: TGTGCCAGCAGCTTAGGCAGAAGCACAGATACGCAGTATTTT.

This clonotype came up a few times. The J gene is TRBJ1-1, the V gene TRBV20-1; TRBD1 matches 9 bases. V shed 5 bases and J 2 bases; nucleotides not matched to a gene: 3. Germline CDR1 DFQATT, CDR2 SNEGSKA (reference sequence). CDR3 length: 13 residues. The CDR3 here is CSAPTGGNTEAFF. The DNA for the CDR3 is TGCAGTGCTCCGACAGGGGGAAACACTGAAGCTTTCTTT.

The chain has TRBV25-1 and TRBJ1-3; the match to TRBD1 covers 8 bases. CDR1 MGHDK and CDR2 SYGVNS come from the germline V gene. The CDR3 is 16 residues long. The V and J ends lost 3 bases and 2 bases, in that order; junction bases with no gene match: 6. As DNA, the CDR3 is TGTGCCAGCAGTGAGGACAGGGTGGTCACTGGAAACACCATATATTTT. It specifies CASSEDRVVTGNTIYF. Together with reference TRBV25-1 and TRBJ1-3, the CDR3 gives the full variable domain: EADIYQTPRYLVIGTGKKITLECSQTMGHDKMYWYQQDPGMELHLIHYSYGVNSTEKGDLSSESTVSRIRTEHFPLTLESARPSHTSQYLCASSEDRVVTGNTIYFGEGSWLTVV.

The chain employs TRBV7-2 and TRBJ2-7, with TRBD1 matching 9 bases. After removal of 5 bases from V and 7 bases from J, the junction contained 9 bases not matched to a gene. Germline assignment: CDR1 SGHTA and CDR2 FQGNSA. The CDR3 contains 14 residues. This CDR3 reads CASSPGTGPQEQYF. The CDR3 DNA reads TGTGCCAGCAGCCCCGGGACAGGGCCGCAAGAGCAGTACTTC.

This clonotype came up a few times. V and J are TRBV19 and TRBJ1-1; the D is unclear. CDR1 LNHDA and CDR2 SQIVND come from the germline V gene (reference sequence). The CDR3 has 11 residues. Trimming removed 7 bases from V and 2 bases from J, with 5 bases in between. The chain's CDR3 is CASISNTEAFF. As DNA, the CDR3 is TGTGCCAGTATCTCAAACACTGAAGCTTTCTTT.

This clonotype has just a few counts. This sequence joins TRBV6-5 and TRBJ1-1; 8 bases fit TRBD1. J lost 11 bases, V lost 4 bases, and 6 bases had no gene match. Germline-derived CDR1 and CDR2 are MNHEY and SVGAGI. The CDR3 runs 12 residues. For the CDR3, the DNA is TGTGCCAGCAGTTCTTGGACAGGGAATGCTTTCTTT. Residues: CASSSWTGNAFF.

V is TRBV12-3 or TRBV12-4 and J is TRBJ1-2; tentatively, D is TRBD1 (5 bases). This CDR3 has 12 residues. V gave up 2 bases and J gave up 8 bases, with 9 bases separating them. CDR3 bases: TGTGCCAGCAGTTTAATGAGGGGAGGCTACACCTTC. This encodes CASSLMRGGYTF.

The V and J genes are TRBV19 and TRBJ1-6; no definite D call. V was clipped by 6 bases and J by 0 bases, with 12 bases between them. Germline values: CDR1 LNHDA, CDR2 SQIVND (reference sequence). The CDR3 has 16 residues. In nucleotides, the CDR3 is TGTGCCAGTAGATCTCAGAGTCGCTCCTATAATTCACCCCTCCACTTT. Translation: CASRSQSRSYNSPLHF.

A remark on this clonotype: Relative to the germline gene, one junction end is altered; a read error may explain this. V is TRBV19 and J is TRBJ2-3; perhaps TRBD1 as D (6 bases). The CDR3 covers 14 residues. Germline V gene lookup returns CDR1 LNHDA and CDR2 SQIVND (reference sequence). CDR3 in amino acids: CASSEGDNTNTQYF. For the CDR3, the DNA is TGTGCCAGTAGTGAAGGGGACAACACAAATACGCAGTATTTT.

This chain connects TRBV6-1 to TRBJ1-2; 12 nucleotides match TRBD1. Germline V gene lookup returns CDR1 MNHNS and CDR2 SASEGT. V was clipped by 6 bases and J by 8 bases; unmatched bases: 13. The CDR3 is 16 amino acids. The CDR3 reads CASRQPEGQGAVGYTF. CDR3 bases: TGTGCCAGCAGGCAACCGGAGGGACAGGGGGCGGTAGGCTACACCTTC.